The clone carrying this TCR beta chain was picked up a small number of times. The antigen remains unidentified. This CDR3 spans 15 amino acids. Germline-derived CDR1 and CDR2 are SGHRS and YFSETQ. The data stem from a study of post-analysis software for immune sequencing data. Study outcomes and limitations: Controls had significantly higher normalized Chao1 diversity than multiple sclerosis patients. Relative to controls, patients had five TRBV segments at higher frequency, with TRBV5-6, TRBV5-1 and TRBV20-1 among these.

Unique-molecular-identifier-tagged TCR beta cDNA libraries were used. One entry per CDR3 protein results from TCRdb running MiXCR on the PCR reads. The sample lists 350,000 to 450,000 distinct CDR3 sequences; less than 40% were seen once. This chain links TRBV5-1 with TRBJ2-7, with 7 bases aligning to TRBD1. With the DNA end fitting TRBJ2-5 better, the J assignment may be wrong. The sequence came from a girl aged 2-15 years with multiple sclerosis. Sequencing was carried out using blood. The CDR3 loop reads CASSSWTGAQETQYF. The DNA for the CDR3 is TGCGCCAGCAGCTCATGGACAGGAGCTCAAGAGACCCAGTACTTC.